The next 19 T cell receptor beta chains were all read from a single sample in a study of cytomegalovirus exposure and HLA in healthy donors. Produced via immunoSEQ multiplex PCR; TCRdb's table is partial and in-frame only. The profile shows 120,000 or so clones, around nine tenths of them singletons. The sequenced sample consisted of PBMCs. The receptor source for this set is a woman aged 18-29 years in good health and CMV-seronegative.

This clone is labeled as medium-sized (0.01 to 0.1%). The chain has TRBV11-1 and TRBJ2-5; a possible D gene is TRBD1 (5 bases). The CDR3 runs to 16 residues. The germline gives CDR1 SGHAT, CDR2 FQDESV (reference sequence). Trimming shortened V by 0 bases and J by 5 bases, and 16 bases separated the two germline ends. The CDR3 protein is CASSLAGPGRWETQYF. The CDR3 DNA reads TGTGCCAGCAGCTTAGCGGGGCCGGGCCGATGGGAGACCCAGTACTTC.

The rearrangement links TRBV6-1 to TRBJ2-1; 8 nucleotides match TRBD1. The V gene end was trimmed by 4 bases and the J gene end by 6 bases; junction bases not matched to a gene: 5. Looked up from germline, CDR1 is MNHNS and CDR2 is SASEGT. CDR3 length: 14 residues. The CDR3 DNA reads TGTGCCAGCAGTGTGGGCCAGGGGGCCAATGAGCAGTTCTTC. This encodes CASSVGQGANEQFF.

The CDR3 reads CASSSGSTDTQYF. The CDR3 DNA is TGTGCCAGCAGCTCCGGGAGCACAGATACGCAGTATTTT. The chain employs TRBV13 and TRBJ2-3, with unresolved D. Deletions cut 4 bases from V and 0 bases from J, with 5 bases between. The CDR3 is 13 amino acids. Germline CDR1 is PRHDT and CDR2 is FYEKMQ (reference sequence).

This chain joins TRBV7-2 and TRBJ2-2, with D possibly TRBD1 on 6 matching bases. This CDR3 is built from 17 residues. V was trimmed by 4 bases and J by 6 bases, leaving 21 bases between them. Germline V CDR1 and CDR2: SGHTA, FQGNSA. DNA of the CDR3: TGTGCCAGCAGCTGGGACGTGCAGGGGCCCCTCCCCGGGGAGCTGTTTTTT. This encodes CASSWDVQGPLPGELFF.

CDR3: CASSWTGYEQYF. CDR3 nucleotides: TGTGCCAGCAGCTGGACAGGATACGAGCAGTACTTC. V is TRBV5-8 and J is TRBJ2-7, with 7 bases matching TRBD1. Trimming took 3 bases from V and 4 from J; bases not matched to a gene: 1. The CDR3 length is 12 residues. Germline V gives CDR1 SGHTS, CDR2 YDEGEE.

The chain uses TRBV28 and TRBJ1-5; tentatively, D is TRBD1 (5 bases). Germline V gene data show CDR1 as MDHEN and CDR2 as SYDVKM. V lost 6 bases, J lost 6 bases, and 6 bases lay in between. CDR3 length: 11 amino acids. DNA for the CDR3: TGTGCCAGCAGCGGGGGTCAGCCCCAGCATTTT. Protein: CASSGGQPQHF.

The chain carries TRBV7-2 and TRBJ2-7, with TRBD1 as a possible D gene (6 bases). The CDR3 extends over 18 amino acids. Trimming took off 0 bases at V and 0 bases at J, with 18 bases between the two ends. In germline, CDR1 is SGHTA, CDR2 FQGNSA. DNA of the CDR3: TGTGCCAGCAGCTTAGCGCCCACCTCGGGACACTACTCCTACGAGCAGTACTTC. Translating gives CASSLAPTSGHYSYEQYF. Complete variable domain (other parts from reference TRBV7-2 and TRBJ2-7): GAGVSQSPSNKVTEKGKDVELRCDPISGHTALYWYRQSLGQGLEFLIYFQGNSAPDKSGLPSDRFSAERTGGSVSTLTIQRTQQEDSAVYLCASSLAPTSGHYSYEQYFGPGTRLTVT.

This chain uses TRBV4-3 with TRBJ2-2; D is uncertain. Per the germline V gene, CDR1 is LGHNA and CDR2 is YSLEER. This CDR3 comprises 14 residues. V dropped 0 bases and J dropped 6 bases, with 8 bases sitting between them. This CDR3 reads CASSQESSAGELFF. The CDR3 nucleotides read TGCGCCAGCAGCCAAGAATCGAGCGCCGGGGAGCTGTTTTTT.

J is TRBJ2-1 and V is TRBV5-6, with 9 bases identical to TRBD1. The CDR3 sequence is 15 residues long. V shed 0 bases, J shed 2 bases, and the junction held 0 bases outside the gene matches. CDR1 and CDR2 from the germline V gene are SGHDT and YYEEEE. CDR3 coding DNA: TGTGCCAGCAGCTTGGGACAGGGGGCCTACAATGAGCAGTTCTTC. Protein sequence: CASSLGQGAYNEQFF. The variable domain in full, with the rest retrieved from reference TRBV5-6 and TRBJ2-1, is DAGVTQSPTHLIKTRGQQVTLRCSPKSGHDTVSWYQQALGQGPQFIFQYYEEEERQRGNFPDRFSGHQFPNYSSELNVNALLLGDSALYLCASSLGQGAYNEQFFGPGTRLTVL.

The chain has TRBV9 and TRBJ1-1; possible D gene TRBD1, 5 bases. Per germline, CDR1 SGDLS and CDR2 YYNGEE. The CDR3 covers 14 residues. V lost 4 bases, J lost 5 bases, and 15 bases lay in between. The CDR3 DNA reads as TGTGCCAGCAGCTCCCAGGGTTTCCGGACTGAAGCTTTCTTT. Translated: CASSSQGFRTEAFF.

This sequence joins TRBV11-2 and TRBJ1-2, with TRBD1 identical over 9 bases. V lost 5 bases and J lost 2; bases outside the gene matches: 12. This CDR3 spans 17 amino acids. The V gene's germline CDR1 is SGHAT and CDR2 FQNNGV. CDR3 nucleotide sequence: TGTGCCAGCAGCGCATGGGACAGGGACTACCAAAACTATGGCTACACCTTC. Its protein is CASSAWDRDYQNYGYTF.

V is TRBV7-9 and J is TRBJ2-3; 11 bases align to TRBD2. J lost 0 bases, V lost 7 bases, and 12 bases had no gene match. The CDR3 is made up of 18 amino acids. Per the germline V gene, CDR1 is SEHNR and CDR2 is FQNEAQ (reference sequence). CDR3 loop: CASTKPLGLAESTDTQYF. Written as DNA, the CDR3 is TGTGCCAGCACCAAACCTTTGGGACTAGCGGAGAGCACAGATACGCAGTATTTT. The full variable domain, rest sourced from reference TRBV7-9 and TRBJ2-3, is DTGVSQNPRHKITKRGQNVTFRCDPISEHNRLYWYRQTLGQGPEFLTYFQNEAQLEKSRLLSDRFSAERPKGSFSTLEIQRTEQGDSAMYLCASTKPLGLAESTDTQYFGPGTRLTVL.

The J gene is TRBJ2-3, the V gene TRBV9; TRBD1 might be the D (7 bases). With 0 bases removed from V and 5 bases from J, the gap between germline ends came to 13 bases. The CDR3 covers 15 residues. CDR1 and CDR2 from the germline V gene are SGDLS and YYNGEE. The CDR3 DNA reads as TGTGCCAGCAGCGTAGACTCAGGGGGGCTAGATACGCAGTATTTT. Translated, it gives CASSVDSGGLDTQYF.

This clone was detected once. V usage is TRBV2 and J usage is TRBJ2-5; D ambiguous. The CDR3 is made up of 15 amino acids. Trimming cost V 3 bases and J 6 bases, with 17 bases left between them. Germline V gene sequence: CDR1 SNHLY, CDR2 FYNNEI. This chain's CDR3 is CASSESELLVQTQYF. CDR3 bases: TGTGCCAGCAGTGAGTCGGAGTTACTGGTTCAGACCCAGTACTTC. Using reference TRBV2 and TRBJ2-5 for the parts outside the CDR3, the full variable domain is EPEVTQTPSHQVTQMGQEVILRCVPISNHLYFYWYRQILGQKVEFLVSFYNNEISEKSEIFDDQFSVERPDGSNFTLKIRSTKLEDSAMYFCASSESELLVQTQYFGPGTRLLVL.

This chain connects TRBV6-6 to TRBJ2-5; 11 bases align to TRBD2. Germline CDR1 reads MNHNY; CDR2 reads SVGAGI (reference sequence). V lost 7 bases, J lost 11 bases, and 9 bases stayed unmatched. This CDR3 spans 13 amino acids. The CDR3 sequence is CASTGLAGGSQYF. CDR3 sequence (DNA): TGTGCCAGCACGGGGCTAGCGGGGGGAAGTCAGTACTTC.

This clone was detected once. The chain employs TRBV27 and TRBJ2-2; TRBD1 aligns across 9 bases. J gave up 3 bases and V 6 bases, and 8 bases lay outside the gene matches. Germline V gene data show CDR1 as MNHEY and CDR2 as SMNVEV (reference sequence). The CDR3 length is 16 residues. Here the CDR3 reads CASSTQQGADTGELFF. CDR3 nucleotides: TGTGCCAGCAGCACCCAACAGGGGGCGGACACCGGGGAGCTGTTTTTT.

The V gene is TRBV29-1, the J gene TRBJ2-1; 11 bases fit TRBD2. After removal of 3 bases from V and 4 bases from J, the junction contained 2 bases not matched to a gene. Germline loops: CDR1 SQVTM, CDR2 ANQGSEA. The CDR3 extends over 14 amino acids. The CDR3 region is CSVDGTSGYNEQFF. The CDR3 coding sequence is TGCAGCGTTGACGGGACTAGCGGTTACAATGAGCAGTTCTTC.

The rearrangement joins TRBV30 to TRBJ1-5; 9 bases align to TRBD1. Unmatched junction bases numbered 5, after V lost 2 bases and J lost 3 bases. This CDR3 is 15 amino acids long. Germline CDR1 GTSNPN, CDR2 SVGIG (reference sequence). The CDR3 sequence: CAWSLQGAHNQPQHF. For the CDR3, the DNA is TGTGCCTGGAGTCTACAGGGGGCCCACAATCAGCCCCAGCATTTT.

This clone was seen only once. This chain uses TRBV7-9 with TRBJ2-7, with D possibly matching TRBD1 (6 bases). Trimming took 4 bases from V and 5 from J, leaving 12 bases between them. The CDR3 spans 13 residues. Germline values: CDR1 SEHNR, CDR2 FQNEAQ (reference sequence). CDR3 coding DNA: TGTGCCAGCAGCTCACAGGGTCGGCACGAGCAGTACTTC. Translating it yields CASSSQGRHEQYF.